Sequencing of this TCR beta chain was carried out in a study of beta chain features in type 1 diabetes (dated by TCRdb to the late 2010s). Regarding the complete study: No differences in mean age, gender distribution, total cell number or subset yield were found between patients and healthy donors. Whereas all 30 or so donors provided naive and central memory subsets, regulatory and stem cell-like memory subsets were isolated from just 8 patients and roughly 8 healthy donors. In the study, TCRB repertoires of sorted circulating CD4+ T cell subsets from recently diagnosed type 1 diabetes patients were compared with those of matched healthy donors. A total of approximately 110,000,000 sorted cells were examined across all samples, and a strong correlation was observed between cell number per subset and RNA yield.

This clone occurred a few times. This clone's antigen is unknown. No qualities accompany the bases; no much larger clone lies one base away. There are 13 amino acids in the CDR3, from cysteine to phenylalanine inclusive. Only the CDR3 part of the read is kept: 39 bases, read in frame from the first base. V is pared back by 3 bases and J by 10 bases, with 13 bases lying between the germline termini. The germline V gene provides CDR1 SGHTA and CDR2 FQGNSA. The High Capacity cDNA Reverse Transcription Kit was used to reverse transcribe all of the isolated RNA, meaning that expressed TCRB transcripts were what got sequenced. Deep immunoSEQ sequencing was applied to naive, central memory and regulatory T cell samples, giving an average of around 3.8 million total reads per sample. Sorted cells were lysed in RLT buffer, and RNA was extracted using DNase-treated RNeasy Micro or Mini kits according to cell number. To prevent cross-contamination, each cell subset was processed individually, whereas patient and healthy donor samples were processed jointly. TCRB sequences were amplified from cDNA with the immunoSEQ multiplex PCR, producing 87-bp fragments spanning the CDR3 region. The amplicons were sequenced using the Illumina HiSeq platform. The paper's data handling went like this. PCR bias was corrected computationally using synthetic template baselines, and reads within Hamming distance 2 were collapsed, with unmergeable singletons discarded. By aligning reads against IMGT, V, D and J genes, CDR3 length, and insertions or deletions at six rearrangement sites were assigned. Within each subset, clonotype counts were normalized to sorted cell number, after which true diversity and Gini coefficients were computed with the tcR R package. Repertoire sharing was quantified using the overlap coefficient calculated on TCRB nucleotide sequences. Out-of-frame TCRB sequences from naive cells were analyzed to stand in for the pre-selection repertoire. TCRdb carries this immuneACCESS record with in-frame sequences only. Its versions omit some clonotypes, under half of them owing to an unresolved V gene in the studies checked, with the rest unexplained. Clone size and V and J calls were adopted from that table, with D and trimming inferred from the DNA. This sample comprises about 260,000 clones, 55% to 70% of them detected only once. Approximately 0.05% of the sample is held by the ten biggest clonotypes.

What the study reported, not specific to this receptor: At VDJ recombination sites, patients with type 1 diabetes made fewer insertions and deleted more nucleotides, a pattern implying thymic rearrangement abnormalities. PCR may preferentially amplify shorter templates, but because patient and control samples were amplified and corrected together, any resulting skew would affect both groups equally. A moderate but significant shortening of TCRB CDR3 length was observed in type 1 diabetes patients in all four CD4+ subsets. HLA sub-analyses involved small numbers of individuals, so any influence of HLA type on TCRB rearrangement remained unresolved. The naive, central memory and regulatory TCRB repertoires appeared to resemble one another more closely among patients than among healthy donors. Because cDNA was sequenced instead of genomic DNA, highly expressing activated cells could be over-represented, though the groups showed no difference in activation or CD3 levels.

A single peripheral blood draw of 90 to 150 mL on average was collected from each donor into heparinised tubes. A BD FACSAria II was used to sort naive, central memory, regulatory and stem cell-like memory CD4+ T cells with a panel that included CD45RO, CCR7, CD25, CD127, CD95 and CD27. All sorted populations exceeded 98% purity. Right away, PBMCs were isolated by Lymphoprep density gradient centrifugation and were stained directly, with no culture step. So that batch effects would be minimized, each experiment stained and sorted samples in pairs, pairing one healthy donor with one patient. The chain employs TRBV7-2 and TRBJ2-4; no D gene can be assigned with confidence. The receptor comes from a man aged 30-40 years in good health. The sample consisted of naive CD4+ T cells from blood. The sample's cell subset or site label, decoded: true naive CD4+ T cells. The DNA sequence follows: TGTGCCAGCAGCTTTGTGTCCGATGGGATTCAGTACTTC. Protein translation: CASSFVSDGIQYF. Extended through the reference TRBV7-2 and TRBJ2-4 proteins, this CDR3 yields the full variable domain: GAGVSQSPSNKVTEKGKDVELRCDPISGHTALYWYRQSLGQGLEFLIYFQGNSAPDKSGLPSDRFSAERTGGSVSTLTIQRTQQEDSAVYLCASSFVSDGIQYFGAGTRLSVL.